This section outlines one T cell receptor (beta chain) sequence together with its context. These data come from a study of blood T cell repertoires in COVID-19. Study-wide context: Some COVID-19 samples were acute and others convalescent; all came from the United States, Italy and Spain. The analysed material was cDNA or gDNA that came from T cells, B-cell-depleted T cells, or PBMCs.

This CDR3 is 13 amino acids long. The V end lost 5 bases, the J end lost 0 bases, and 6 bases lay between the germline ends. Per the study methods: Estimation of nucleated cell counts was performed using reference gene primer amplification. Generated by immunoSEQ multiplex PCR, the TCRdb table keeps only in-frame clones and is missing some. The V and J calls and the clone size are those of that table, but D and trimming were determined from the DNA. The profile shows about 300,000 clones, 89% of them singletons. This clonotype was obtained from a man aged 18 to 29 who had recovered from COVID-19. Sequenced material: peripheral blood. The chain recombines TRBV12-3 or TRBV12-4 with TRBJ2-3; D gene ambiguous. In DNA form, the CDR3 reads TGTGCCAGCAGTCGCCGGAGCACAGATACGCAGTATTTT. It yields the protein CASSRRSTDTQYF.